This T cell receptor beta chain was sequenced for a study of cytomegalovirus exposure and HLA in healthy donors. Looking at the study overall: Approximately 80 million unique TCRs from HLA-typed donors were held in an early data release. Study-level results: Per published reports, the classifier diagnosed cytomegalovirus status with high specificity and sensitivity. It was confirmed in vitro that a few of the CMV-associated chains were specific for CMV antigens.

Germline lookup yields CDR1 LGHNA and CDR2 YSLEER. The CDR3 consists of 17 residues. With 3 bases clipped from V and 3 bases from J, the junction kept 12 bases outside the gene matches. The study ran its PCR with 60 Vbeta and 13 Jbeta primers. Produced via immunoSEQ multiplex PCR; TCRdb's table is partial and in-frame only. The sample has around 210,000 clones; 75% to 85% are singletons. Notes on this clone: Its antigen is currently unknown.

The clonotype originates from a male donor in good health and CMV-seropositive. Sequencing was carried out using PBMCs. J is TRBJ2-5 and V is TRBV4-3; 8 bases map to TRBD1. As DNA, the CDR3 is TGCGCCAGCAGCCATTTATGGGGGACAGGTCAGGAAGAGACCCAGTACTTC. Translating it yields CASSHLWGTGQEETQYF.